The 28 T cell receptor beta chains below were found in one sample sequenced in a study of blood T cell repertoires in COVID-19. Profiled with immunoSEQ multiplex PCR; TCRdb holds only in-frame clones, not every one. The data show approximately 120,000 clones, around 80% seen once. Material for sequencing was peripheral blood. Every receptor here comes from a man between 35 and 55 years old with active or convalescent COVID-19.

The CDR3, as DNA: TGTGCCAGCAGCTCCTCTCCCGCGGGAGTCAATGAGCAGTTCTTC. This sequence encodes CASSSSPAGVNEQFF. The chain is built from TRBV7-6 and TRBJ2-1, with 7 bases identical to TRBD2. The junction had 9 bases not matched to a gene; V was cut back by 4 bases and J by 6 bases. The germline V gene has CDR1 SGHVS and CDR2 FNYEAQ. This CDR3 spans 15 amino acids.

The rearrangement joins TRBV28 to TRBJ1-5, with D perhaps matching TRBD1 (5 bases). The germline CDR1 and CDR2 sequences are MDHEN and SYDVKM. With 5 bases removed from V and 5 bases from J, the gap between germline ends came to 16 bases. This CDR3 comprises 15 residues. The CDR3 nucleotides are TGTGCCAGCAGTCCGCAGGGTACCAAGCATCAGCCCCAGCATTTT. This translates into CASSPQGTKHQPQHF.

The V and J genes are TRBV28 and TRBJ1-2; D possibly corresponds to TRBD1 (6 bases). Germline lookup yields CDR1 MDHEN and CDR2 SYDVKM. This CDR3 is built from 15 residues. Between the trimmed V and J ends, which lost 4 bases and 2 bases, there was a span of 14 bases. This chain's CDR3 is CASSSPGQGNYGYTF. The CDR3 DNA reads as TGTGCCAGCAGTTCTCCGGGACAAGGGAACTATGGCTACACCTTC.

On this clone itself: Other DNA sequences from this sample encode an identical CDR3 as well. The V call is TRBV7-3, the J call TRBJ1-1; 7 bases are a match to TRBD1. Trimming cost V 4 bases and J 4 bases; bases outside gene matches: 0. The CDR3 sequence is 12 residues long. Germline V gives CDR1 SGHTA, CDR2 FQGTGA. The CDR3 sequence: CASSSGGTEAFF. CDR3 nucleotide sequence: TGTGCCAGCAGCTCAGGGGGCACTGAAGCTTTCTTT.

The V gene is TRBV10-3, the J gene TRBJ1-6; 7 bases align to TRBD1. The V and J ends lost 6 bases and 8 bases, in that order; junction bases with no gene match: 4. CDR1 and CDR2 from the germline V gene are ENHRY and SYGVKD. CDR3 length equals 13 residues. This chain's CDR3 is CAIRSTGYSPLHF. DNA for the CDR3: TGTGCCATCAGATCGACAGGGTATTCACCCCTCCACTTT.

This clone occurred a few times. CDR3 nucleotides: TGTGCCACACAGGATCCGGGTCAGCCCCAGCATTTT. This gives the protein CATQDPGQPQHF. This chain links TRBV24-1 with TRBJ1-5, with D perhaps matching TRBD1 (5 bases). Trimming took off 10 bases at V and 6 bases at J, with 12 bases between the two ends. The germline V gene encodes CDR1 KGHDR and CDR2 SFDVKD. CDR3 length: 12 residues.

With respect to this clone: At one boundary the junction diverges from the germline segment, which might be a read error. The V and J genes are TRBV7-7 and TRBJ2-1; maybe TRBD1 (6 bases). Germline lookup yields CDR1 SSHAT and CDR2 FNYEAQ (reference sequence). There are 13 residues in the CDR3. The CDR3, as DNA: TGTGCTAGCAGCTTAGCCAGGGGCTTTGAGCAGTTCTTC. Its translation: CASSLARGFEQFF.

V gene TRBV5-4 combines with J gene TRBJ1-1; 8 bases match TRBD1. This CDR3 contains 14 residues. The junction had 3 bases not matched to a gene; V was cut back by 0 bases and J by 5 bases. Looked up from germline, CDR1 is SGHNT and CDR2 is YYREEE (reference sequence). The CDR3 reads CASSLDRGATEAFF. CDR3 sequence (DNA): TGTGCCAGCAGCTTGGACAGGGGGGCGACTGAAGCTTTCTTT.

The V and J genes are TRBV12-3 or TRBV12-4 and TRBJ1-2; TRBD1 might be the D (5 bases). The CDR3 extends over 13 amino acids. The V end lost 6 bases, the J end lost 7 bases, and 15 bases lay between the germline ends. The CDR3 loop is CASSRQGLSGYTF. The CDR3 DNA reads as TGTGCCAGCAGCCGGCAGGGTTTGTCTGGCTACACCTTC.

V is TRBV6-5 and J is TRBJ1-4; D might be TRBD1 (6 bases). Germline V gene sequence: CDR1 MNHEY, CDR2 SVGAGI. V lost 6 bases to trimming and J lost 8 bases, with 10 bases between them. The CDR3 runs to 12 residues. DNA of the CDR3: TGTGCCAGCAGCGGAAGGGGGGAAAAACTGTTTTTT. It codes for CASSGRGEKLFF.

The V call is TRBV13, the J call TRBJ2-1; TRBD2 is a possible D gene (6 bases). Per germline, CDR1 PRHDT and CDR2 FYEKMQ (reference sequence). Trimming stripped 0 bases from V and 10 bases from J, with 13 bases between. CDR3 length: 14 residues. The CDR3 region is CASSLGRGLREQFF. For the CDR3, the DNA is TGTGCCAGCAGCTTAGGCCGGGGGTTAAGGGAGCAGTTCTTC.

CDR3 bases: TGCGCCAGCAGCCAAGTGGGGGGGACAGGGAGGGAAAAACTGTTTTTT. Residues: CASSQVGGTGREKLFF. The V call is TRBV4-3, the J call TRBJ1-4, with 9 bases lining up with TRBD1. CDR3 length: 16 residues. V was clipped by 1 base and J by 8 bases; unmatched bases: 8. From germline, CDR1 is LGHNA and CDR2 YSLEER.

This rearrangement joins TRBV29-1 to TRBJ2-1; 13 bases align to TRBD2. The ends lost 3 bases at V and 6 bases at J; junction bases unmatched: 17. Looked up from germline, CDR1 is SQVTM and CDR2 is ANQGSEA. The CDR3 is 19 residues long. The CDR3 loop is CSVDKFTGSGLAGVNEQFF. The DNA for the CDR3 is TGCAGCGTTGATAAATTTACGGGTTCCGGACTAGCGGGAGTCAATGAGCAGTTCTTC.

This clone showed up just a few times. V and J are TRBV10-3 and TRBJ1-1; 10 bases map to TRBD1. Trimming took 5 bases from V and 0 from J; bases not matched to a gene: 3. Germline values: CDR1 ENHRY, CDR2 SYGVKD. The CDR3 runs 15 residues. CDR3 bases: TGTGCCATCAGTCGACAGGGGGCCGTGAACACTGAAGCTTTCTTT. Residues: CAISRQGAVNTEAFF.

The chain uses TRBV30 and TRBJ2-1; tentatively, D is TRBD2 (5 bases). The CDR3 spans 14 residues. Germline V CDR1 and CDR2: GTSNPN, SVGIG (reference sequence). The V end was cut by 0 bases, the J end by 7 bases, with 13 bases between. The DNA for the CDR3 is TGTGCCTGGAGTGTACGGTTGGGAGCTAATGAGCAGTTCTTC. It translates to CAWSVRLGANEQFF.

The sample holds many counts of this clone. The chain carries TRBV7-9 and TRBJ2-1, with 10 bases that match TRBD1. Germline assignment: CDR1 SEHNR and CDR2 FQNEAQ (reference sequence). The CDR3 contains 14 residues. With V trimmed by 5 bases and J by 2 bases, 0 bases remained unmatched. CDR3 bases: TGTGCCAGCAGCGGACAGGGGGCCTACAATGAGCAGTTCTTC. Translating it yields CASSGQGAYNEQFF.

The chain employs TRBV9 and TRBJ1-6; D remains ambiguous. CDR1 SGDLS and CDR2 YYNGEE come from the germline V gene. Trimming shortened V by 3 bases and J by 4 bases, and 14 bases separated the two germline ends. This CDR3 spans 16 amino acids. CDR3 in amino acids: CASSASKTEYNSPLHF. The DNA for the CDR3 is TGTGCCAGCAGCGCTTCAAAGACGGAGTATAATTCACCCCTCCACTTT. Using reference TRBV9 and TRBJ1-6 for the parts outside the CDR3, the full variable domain is DSGVTQTPKHLITATGQRVTLRCSPRSGDLSVYWYQQSLDQGLQFLIQYYNGEERAKGNILERFSAQQFPDLHSELNLSSLELGDSALYFCASSASKTEYNSPLHFGNGTRLTVT.

In its sample, this clone was seen a few times. The rearrangement joins TRBV19 to TRBJ2-7; 12 bases are shared with TRBD1. This CDR3 is 13 amino acids long. V gave up 7 bases and J gave up 6 bases; unmatched junction bases: 4. CDR1 and CDR2 (germline): LNHDA, SQIVND (reference sequence). The CDR3 DNA sequence: TGTGCCAGTACCGGGACAGGGGGCGCCGAGCAGTACTTC. Protein: CASTGTGGAEQYF.

The gene calls are TRBV5-6 and TRBJ2-1; D unresolved. Trimming stripped 0 bases from V and 9 bases from J, with 7 bases between. From germline, CDR1 is SGHDT and CDR2 YYEEEE. This CDR3 comprises 12 residues. CDR3 sequence: CASSLDNGEQFF. The CDR3 bases are TGTGCCAGCAGCTTGGATAACGGTGAGCAGTTCTTC.

This chain joins TRBV10-3 and TRBJ1-6; TRBD1 aligns across 7 bases. The V gene end was trimmed by 4 bases and the J gene end by 10 bases; junction bases not matched to a gene: 10. Germline values: CDR1 ENHRY, CDR2 SYGVKD. The length of the CDR3 is 15 residues. Here the CDR3 DNA reads TGTGCCATCAGTGGCACCGGGACAGACGCATCACCCCTCCACTTT. This sequence encodes CAISGTGTDASPLHF.

The CDR3 loop reads CASGRDSYGYTF. The CDR3 coding sequence is TGTGCCAGCGGCCGGGACTCGTATGGCTACACCTTC. The rearrangement links TRBV7-9 to TRBJ1-2; tentatively, D is TRBD1 (5 bases). The ends were cut back, 8 bases at V and 5 bases at J, with 12 bases in the middle. Per the germline V gene, CDR1 is SEHNR and CDR2 is FQNEAQ (reference sequence). The length of the CDR3 is 12 residues.

This clone was seen ten or more times. The chain carries TRBV30 and TRBJ2-7; D ambiguous. CDR1 is GTSNPN, CDR2 SVGIG, per germline (reference sequence). V gave up 2 bases and J gave up 3 bases, with 5 bases separating them. The CDR3 is 11 amino acids. Written as DNA, the CDR3 is TGTGCCTGGAGTTTAGTCTACGAGCAGTACTTC. Its protein is CAWSLVYEQYF.

The rearrangement uses TRBV7-9 and TRBJ2-5; TRBD1 matches 10 bases. V lost 11 bases, J lost 5 bases, and 17 bases stayed unmatched. This CDR3 has 16 amino acids. CDR1 is SEHNR and CDR2 is FQNEAQ in the germline V gene (reference sequence). CDR3 nucleotide sequence: TGTGCCTCCAGTCCTTGGACAGGGGGTTTGTCGGAGACCCAGTACTTC. It specifies CASSPWTGGLSETQYF.

The genes are TRBV6-5 and TRBJ1-2; weak D call: TRBD1 (5 bases). The V end lost 7 bases, the J end lost 7 bases, and 16 bases lay between the germline ends. The CDR3 length is 13 residues. Germline V gene sequence: CDR1 MNHEY, CDR2 SVGAGI. The CDR3 region is CASNAQGGAGYTF. In DNA form, the CDR3 reads TGTGCCAGCAACGCGCAAGGCGGGGCTGGCTACACCTTC.

The V and J genes are TRBV5-4 and TRBJ2-2; 7 bases match TRBD1. Germline CDR1 and CDR2: SGHNT and YYREEE (reference sequence). V was pared by 4 bases and J by 3 bases, with 9 bases of the junction left unmatched. The CDR3 runs 16 residues. CDR3 region: CASSLDRASDTGELFF. Written as DNA, the CDR3 is TGTGCCAGCAGCCTTGACAGGGCCTCGGACACCGGGGAGCTGTTTTTT.

This chain joins TRBV27 and TRBJ1-3; possible D gene TRBD1, 6 bases. This CDR3 is 15 amino acids long. V lost 6 bases and J lost 4, with 16 bases in between. The germline V gene encodes CDR1 MNHEY and CDR2 SMNVEV (reference sequence). The CDR3 DNA reads as TGTGCCAGCAGCCCCGAGGGGGGGCTCGGAAACACCATATATTTT. This gives the protein CASSPEGGLGNTIYF.

The CDR3 coding sequence is TGTGCCAGCAGCCGGACAGGTTACAATGAGCAGTTCTTC. Translating gives CASSRTGYNEQFF. The genes are TRBV14 and TRBJ2-1; 7 nucleotides match TRBD1. Looked up from germline, CDR1 is SGHDN and CDR2 is FVKESK. The CDR3 runs 13 residues. Germline trimming cut 4 bases from V and 4 bases from J; bases unmatched to any gene: 1.

V is TRBV29-1 and J is TRBJ1-2, with a weak D call TRBD1 (5 bases). Germline-derived CDR1 and CDR2 are SQVTM and ANQGSEA. The CDR3 has 12 residues. Trimming stripped 7 bases from V and 3 bases from J, with 12 bases between. The DNA of the CDR3 is TGCAGCGCAATCGTCAGGGACTATGGCTACACCTTC. Residues: CSAIVRDYGYTF. The variable domain in full, completed from reference TRBV29-1 and TRBJ1-2, reads SAVISQKPSRDICQRGTSLTIQCQVDSQVTMMFWYRQQPGQSLTLIATANQGSEATYESGFVIDKFPISRPNLTFSTLTVSNMSPEDSSIYLCSAIVRDYGYTFGSGTRLTVV.